These 29 T cell receptor beta chains share one sample of origin, sequenced in a study of regulatory T cells in long-lasting Graves disease. Relying on iRepertoire HTBI primers and Arm-PCR of CDR3 regions, the team built TCR beta libraries. TCRdb reanalysed the multiplex PCR reads using MiXCR and keeps one entry per CDR3 protein. Here the sample spans roughly 500,000 distinct CDR3 sequences, about 22% being singletons. Time point in this sample: persistent/refractory GD, antithyroid drugs over 5 years with positive TRAb. From RNA extracted from PBMCs, the TCR library was made. Specimen: peripheral blood mononuclear cells (PBMCs), collected when the disease was refractory, from a patient treated with antithyroid drugs. Receptors were obtained from a female donor with Graves disease.

This clonotype was counted only a few times. V and J are TRBV5-1 and TRBJ2-1; 9 nucleotides agree with TRBD1. The CDR3 consists of 15 residues. V was pared by 0 bases and J by 8 bases, with 6 bases of the junction left unmatched. Germline V gene data show CDR1 as SGHRS and CDR2 as YFSETQ. CDR3: CASSLGTGASYEQFF. CDR3 in DNA: TGCGCCAGCAGCTTGGGGACAGGGGCGAGCTATGAGCAGTTCTTC.

This clonotype occurred many times. This chain joins TRBV6-1 and TRBJ2-5; 12 bases are shared with TRBD2. J gave up 5 bases and V 7 bases, and 2 bases lay outside the gene matches. Germline CDR1 reads MNHNS; CDR2 reads SASEGT. The CDR3 covers 13 residues. CDR3 region: CASIGLAGETQYF. CDR3 bases: TGTGCCAGCATCGGACTAGCGGGGGAGACCCAGTACTTC.

The chain has TRBV20-1 and TRBJ2-7; the match to TRBD2 covers 13 bases. Germline V gives CDR1 DFQATT, CDR2 SNEGSKA (reference sequence). Trimming cost V 1 base and J 0 bases; bases outside gene matches: 9. This CDR3 has 18 residues. CDR3 amino acids: CSARAHLGTSGASYEQYF. The DNA for the CDR3 is TGCAGTGCTAGAGCCCATCTCGGGACTAGCGGGGCCTCCTACGAGCAGTACTTC.

Ten or more counts support this clonotype. The V call is TRBV12-3 or TRBV12-4, the J call TRBJ2-2; 8 bases are a match to TRBD1. The V and J ends lost 7 bases and 5 bases, in that order; junction bases with no gene match: 9. This CDR3 spans 15 amino acids. The CDR3 is CASMFQGALTGELFF. The CDR3, as DNA: TGTGCCAGCATGTTCCAGGGGGCTTTGACCGGGGAGCTGTTTTTT.

Notes on this clonotype: Possible read error: a much larger clone is one base away. This chain joins TRBV7-9 and TRBJ2-7; tentatively, D is TRBD1 (5 bases). The CDR3 has 13 residues. Germline V gene lookup returns CDR1 SEHNR and CDR2 FQNEAQ (reference sequence). The CDR3 DNA follows: TGTGCCGGCAGCCGACTGGACACCTACGAGCAGTACTTC. Amino acids: CAGSRLDTYEQYF.

The chain joins TRBV14 to TRBJ2-7; D gene ambiguous. This CDR3 is 13 amino acids long. Trimming removed 5 bases at V and 6 bases at J, with 14 bases between. The germline CDR1 and CDR2 sequences are SGHDN and FVKESK. CDR3 residues: CASSFDGFSEQYF. CDR3 DNA: TGTGCCAGCAGCTTCGACGGGTTCAGCGAGCAGTACTTC.

This sequence joins TRBV5-4 and TRBJ2-5, with 7 bases fitting TRBD1. V lost 7 bases and J lost 5; bases outside the gene matches: 14. Germline CDR1 SGHNT, CDR2 YYREEE (reference sequence). CDR3 size: 15 residues. CDR3 nucleotides: TGTGCCAGCTCCCTTCAACAGGGGCAGGGGGAGACCCAGTACTTC. It translates to CASSLQQGQGETQYF.

This clonotype was recorded at least ten times. As DNA, the CDR3 is TGTGCCAGCAGTCCTCGACTAGCGGGTCTTAACACCGGGGAGCTGTTTTTT. Translation gives CASSPRLAGLNTGELFF. The V and J genes are TRBV12-3 or TRBV12-4 and TRBJ2-2, with TRBD2 matching over 10 bases. The ends lost 5 bases at V and 2 bases at J; junction bases unmatched: 8. The length of the CDR3 is 17 residues.

This clonotype was seen repeatedly, ten times or more. This chain links TRBV11-2 with TRBJ1-2; 8 nucleotides agree with TRBD1. CDR1 and CDR2 from the germline V gene are SGHAT and FQNNGV. J gave up 0 bases and V 5 bases, and 8 bases lay outside the gene matches. CDR3 length equals 16 residues. CDR3 region: CASSVPGQETNYGYTF. In DNA form, the CDR3 reads TGTGCCAGCAGCGTGCCGGGACAGGAAACTAACTATGGCTACACCTTC.

The chain employs TRBV28 and TRBJ2-3; no clear D gene. The germline V and J ends were trimmed by 2 bases and 4 bases, with 7 bases remaining between them. The CDR3 runs 13 residues. CDR1 is MDHEN and CDR2 is SYDVKM in the germline V gene. DNA of the CDR3: TGTGCCAGCAGTTTACAGTCTTCAGATACGCAGTATTTT. The encoded protein is CASSLQSSDTQYF.

The sample holds many counts of this clonotype. The chain carries TRBV2 and TRBJ1-2, with D perhaps matching TRBD1 (6 bases). Germline CDR1 and CDR2: SNHLY and FYNNEI. The CDR3 is 15 residues long. The V end lost 2 bases, the J end lost 8 bases, and 18 bases lay between the germline ends. The CDR3 nucleotides are TGTGCCAGCAGTGAAACTCGGGACACGAGATGGGGCTACACCTTC. This codes for CASSETRDTRWGYTF.

J is TRBJ2-7 and V is TRBV11-2, with D maybe TRBD1 (6 bases). Germline values: CDR1 SGHAT, CDR2 FQNNGV. Between the trimmed V and J ends, which lost 9 bases and 0 bases, there was a span of 18 bases. The CDR3 is 15 amino acids. The CDR3 DNA is TGTGCCAGTAGTATGAAAGGCAGGGGCTCCTACGAGCAGTACTTC. It is translated as CASSMKGRGSYEQYF. Drawing the rest from reference TRBV11-2 and TRBJ2-7, the complete variable domain is EAGVAQSPRYKIIEKRQSVAFWCNPISGHATLYWYQQILGQGPKLLIQFQNNGVVDDSQLPKDRFSAERLKGVDSTLKIQPAKLEDSAVYLCASSMKGRGSYEQYFGPGTRLTVT.

This clonotype was seen many times. The rearrangement links TRBV20-1 to TRBJ2-5; no clear D. There are 11 residues in the CDR3. Germline CDR1 reads DFQATT; CDR2 reads SNEGSKA (reference sequence). V lost 6 bases and J lost 5, with 10 bases in between. The CDR3 coding sequence is TGCAGTGCAACAACGTTGGAGACCCAGTACTTC. Translating it yields CSATTLETQYF.

The genes are TRBV7-9 and TRBJ2-7, with 12 positions matching TRBD2. With V trimmed by 5 bases and J by 11 bases, 19 bases remained unmatched. The CDR3 is made up of 17 amino acids. Germline assignment: CDR1 SEHNR and CDR2 FQNEAQ (reference sequence). The CDR3 loop is CASSPITRTSGDLNKYF. CDR3 nucleotides: TGTGCCAGCAGCCCGATAACCCGGACTAGCGGGGACCTGAATAAGTACTTC.

The rearrangement links TRBV30 to TRBJ1-3; D possibly corresponds to TRBD1 (5 bases). CDR3 length: 13 residues. The germline CDR1 and CDR2 sequences are GTSNPN and SVGIG (reference sequence). The V end lost 5 bases, the J end lost 1 base, and 9 bases lay between the germline ends. CDR3 nucleotide sequence: TGTGCCTGGGGAAGGGGTTCTGGAAACACCATATATTTT. It yields the protein CAWGRGSGNTIYF. Full variable domain (rest looked up from reference TRBV30 and TRBJ1-3): SQTIHQWPATLVQPVGSPLSLECTVEGTSNPNLYWYRQAAGRGLQLLFYSVGIGQISSEVPQNLSASRPQDRQFILSSKKLLLSDSGFYLCAWGRGSGNTIYFGEGSWLTVV.

There are a few counts of this clonotype. CDR3 region: CASSPTSFTYQETQYF. For the CDR3, the DNA is TGTGCCAGCAGCCCCACTAGCTTTACTTACCAAGAGACCCAGTACTTC. The rearrangement joins TRBV7-2 to TRBJ2-5; TRBD2 is a possible D gene (6 bases). Trimming stripped 5 bases from V and 0 bases from J, with 16 bases between. Germline loops: CDR1 SGHTA, CDR2 FQGNSA. The CDR3 has 16 amino acids. Full variable domain (missing parts from reference TRBV7-2 and TRBJ2-5): GAGVSQSPSNKVTEKGKDVELRCDPISGHTALYWYRQSLGQGLEFLIYFQGNSAPDKSGLPSDRFSAERTGGSVSTLTIQRTQQEDSAVYLCASSPTSFTYQETQYFGPGTRLLVL.

This clonotype is a singleton in its sample. Just one base apart from a much larger clone, this may be a read error. In DNA form, the CDR3 reads TGTGCCAGCAGTGTATGGGGATTCGACGGTAGCTCTGGGGCCAACGTCCTGACTTTC. It codes for CASSVWGFDGSSGANVLTF. The V and J genes are TRBV25-1 and TRBJ2-6; D uncertain. Trimming took off 4 bases at V and 0 bases at J, with 19 bases between the two ends. CDR1 is MGHDK, CDR2 SYGVNS, per germline. The CDR3 is 19 amino acids.

This rearrangement joins TRBV7-9 to TRBJ2-6; unclear D gene. The CDR3 has 17 residues. V lost 5 bases to trimming and J lost 0 bases, with 14 bases between them. Germline-derived CDR1 and CDR2 are SEHNR and FQNEAQ (reference sequence). The CDR3 DNA follows: TGTGCCAGCAGCCATCGGGCCGGAGCCTCTGGGGCCAACGTCCTGACTTTC. This encodes CASSHRAGASGANVLTF.

A note on this clonotype: At one end the junction does not follow the germline gene, possibly because of a read error. The rearrangement links TRBV9 to TRBJ1-2, with D unclear. CDR3 size: 14 residues. Per germline, CDR1 SGDLS and CDR2 YYNGEE. The CDR3 protein is CAGSPGSSSWGYTF. Here the CDR3 DNA reads TGTGCCGGCAGCCCCGGTTCTTCATCGTGGGGCTACACCTTC.

This clonotype appeared a few times. V gene TRBV20-1 combines with J gene TRBJ1-5; D might be TRBD1 (5 bases). The V gene lost 6 bases and the J gene lost 0 bases, with 21 bases spanning the gap. The CDR3 totals 17 residues. Germline CDR1 and CDR2: DFQATT and SNEGSKA (reference sequence). In DNA, the CDR3 is TGCAGTGCCTTTTCTGGGGCCCGAGCGTATAGCAATCAGCCCCAGCATTTT. Amino acids: CSAFSGARAYSNQPQHF.

The genes are TRBV7-2 and TRBJ1-3, with a tentative D call TRBD1 (5 bases). In germline, CDR1 is SGHTA, CDR2 FQGNSA. The V and J ends lost 1 base and 3 bases respectively, with 16 bases between them. The length of the CDR3 is 17 residues. The DNA of the CDR3 is TGTGCCAGCAGCTTAGGGGCCTCCCGAGACAGTGGAAACACCATATATTTT. Amino acid sequence: CASSLGASRDSGNTIYF.

The rearrangement links TRBV7-2 to TRBJ2-2; 8 nucleotides align to TRBD2. Unmatched junction bases numbered 5, after V lost 3 bases and J lost 5 bases. Germline V CDR1 and CDR2: SGHTA, FQGNSA. The CDR3 is made up of 15 amino acids. The CDR3 here is CASSFRAGATGELFF. The CDR3 DNA sequence: TGTGCCAGCAGCTTTAGAGCGGGGGCTACCGGGGAGCTGTTTTTT.

The chain joins TRBV30 to TRBJ2-7; TRBD2 matches at 8 bases. Germline V gene lookup returns CDR1 GTSNPN and CDR2 SVGIG (reference sequence). With V trimmed by 2 bases and J by 4 bases, 4 bases remained unmatched. There are 13 residues in the CDR3. Here the CDR3 reads CAWSSGSLYEQYF. The CDR3 bases are TGTGCCTGGAGTAGCGGGAGCTTATACGAGCAGTACTTC.

This clonotype was seen more than once but under ten times. Here the CDR3 DNA reads TGTGCCAGCAGCGGAGGGACAGACCTCCGACACTATGGCTACACCTTC. Its protein product is CASSGGTDLRHYGYTF. This chain links TRBV9 with TRBJ1-2; 7 bases fit TRBD1. CDR3 length: 16 amino acids. Germline trimming cut 3 bases from V and 3 bases from J; bases unmatched to any gene: 11. Germline CDR1 and CDR2: SGDLS and YYNGEE.

This clonotype was picked up a small number of times. The chain carries TRBV7-9 and TRBJ2-7; D is possibly TRBD2 (5 bases). This CDR3 contains 13 residues. V lost 7 bases and J 6 bases, leaving 16 bases between the germline ends. Germline V gene data show CDR1 as SEHNR and CDR2 as FQNEAQ (reference sequence). The CDR3 DNA follows: TGTGCCAGCACCTTTGTTGGAGGACGCGAGCAGTACTTC. It is translated as CASTFVGGREQYF.

The V and J genes are TRBV9 and TRBJ1-3; 7 bases agree with TRBD1. From germline, CDR1 is SGDLS and CDR2 YYNGEE. V shed 2 bases and J 0 bases; nucleotides not matched to a gene: 5. The length of the CDR3 is 16 residues. CDR3 sequence: CASSVTGDSSGNTIYF. The CDR3 DNA follows: TGTGCCAGCAGCGTCACCGGGGACAGCTCTGGAAACACCATATATTTT.

This clonotype was detected a few times. V gene TRBV19 combines with J gene TRBJ2-1, with D possibly TRBD2 on 5 matching bases. The germline V gene has CDR1 LNHDA and CDR2 SQIVND (reference sequence). The CDR3 sequence is 14 residues long. V was cut by 3 bases and J by 9 bases, with 15 bases left in between. The CDR3 loop reads CASSILLHEGEQFF. The CDR3 DNA reads TGTGCCAGTAGTATCCTCCTCCATGAGGGTGAGCAGTTCTTC.

This clonotype was detected many times. The chain has TRBV28 and TRBJ2-7, with D possibly matching TRBD2 (7 bases). This CDR3 has 14 amino acids. The germline CDR1 and CDR2 sequences are MDHEN and SYDVKM. Trimming shortened V by 4 bases and J by 4 bases, and 14 bases separated the two germline ends. For the CDR3, the DNA is TGTGCCAGCAGTTGGCGGGGGCGTGGGTACGAGCAGTACTTC. This sequence encodes CASSWRGRGYEQYF. Complete variable domain (other parts from reference TRBV28 and TRBJ2-7): DVKVTQSSRYLVKRTGEKVFLECVQDMDHENMFWYRQDPGLGLRLIYFSYDVKMKEKGDIPEGYSVSREKKERFSLILESASTNQTSMYLCASSWRGRGYEQYFGPGTRLTVT.

This clonotype came up many times. The chain joins TRBV6-5 to TRBJ1-1; weak D call: TRBD1 (5 bases). Deletions cut 4 bases from V and 5 bases from J, with 14 bases between. The CDR3 contains 14 residues. Germline loops: CDR1 MNHEY, CDR2 SVGAGI. The CDR3 sequence: CASSFGTDGTEAFF. DNA of the CDR3: TGTGCCAGCAGTTTTGGGACCGATGGTACTGAAGCTTTCTTT.